This T cell receptor (beta chain) comes out of a study of radiotherapy plus CTLA-4 blockade in lung cancer. Study as a whole: Objective response was observed in around a sixth of patients, and disease control in less than 35%. General study points: Reports state that early shifts in blood T cell clones, with interferon-beta, best predicted response. Clones derived from tumor TCRs expanded in blood after radiotherapy plus ipilimumab.

Note on this clone: The antigen is unknown.

Patients with chemo-refractory metastatic non-small-cell lung cancer received focal radiation plus CTLA-4 blockade with ipilimumab. In germline, CDR1 is SQVTM, CDR2 ANQGSEA. The CDR3 sequence is 15 residues long. V lost 1 base, J lost 5 bases, and 6 bases stayed unmatched. The repertoire was sequenced with immunoSEQ multiplex PCR; TCRdb's copy has only in-frame clones and lacks some. The sample has about 40,000 clones, about 74% seen once. This receptor was taken from a human donor with non-small cell lung cancer who had stable disease on radiotherapy plus ipilimumab. The sequences come from peripheral blood, collected from a patient treated with radiotherapy plus ipilimumab. This chain links TRBV29-1 with TRBJ2-2; 8 bases match TRBD1. The CDR3 region is CSVEAPGGATGELFF. CDR3 coding DNA: TGCAGCGTTGAAGCCCCAGGGGGCGCGACCGGGGAGCTGTTTTTT.